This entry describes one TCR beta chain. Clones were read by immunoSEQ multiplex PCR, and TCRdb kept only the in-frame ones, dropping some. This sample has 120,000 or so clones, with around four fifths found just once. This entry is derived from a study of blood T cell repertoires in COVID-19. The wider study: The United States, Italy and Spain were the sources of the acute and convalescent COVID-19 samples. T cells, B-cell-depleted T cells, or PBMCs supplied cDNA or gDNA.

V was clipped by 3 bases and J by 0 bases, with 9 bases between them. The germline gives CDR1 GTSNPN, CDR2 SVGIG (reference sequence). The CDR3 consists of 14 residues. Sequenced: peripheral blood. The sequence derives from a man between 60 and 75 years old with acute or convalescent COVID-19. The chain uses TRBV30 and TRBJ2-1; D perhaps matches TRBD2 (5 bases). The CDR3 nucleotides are TGTGCCTGGAGAGTCGGGAACTCCTACAATGAGCAGTTCTTC. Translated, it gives CAWRVGNSYNEQFF.